The clone carrying this TCR beta chain was recorded at least ten times. Its antigen is undetermined. Per the germline V gene, CDR1 is DFQATT and CDR2 is SNEGSKA (reference sequence). The CDR3 runs 12 residues. The V end lost 5 bases, the J end lost 4 bases, and 9 bases lay between the germline ends. Arm-PCR of CDR3 regions with iRepertoire HTBI primers generated TCR beta libraries. Source study methods: Looking across samples, the authors found under 70 TRBV and 12 to 15 TRBJ segments. TCRdb reprocessed the multiplex PCR reads with MiXCR, giving one entry per CDR3 protein. The authors' filters were not applied to this entry. The table includes just over 600,000 distinct CDR3 sequences, around 15% detected once. Sample time point: newly diagnosed GD, antithyroid drugs for less than 3 months. RNA from PBMCs was the source of the TCR library. This sample is drawn from a study of regulatory T cells in long-lasting Graves disease. Study at large: Antithyroid drugs had been taken under 3 months by newly diagnosed Graves' patients. Study results and caveats: The study found TRBV28, TRBJ1-2 and TRBJ2-5 favored in persistent disease.

This sample also belongs to another study, concerning T cells in Graves' hyperthyroidism and ophthalmopathy. As reported in that work: The HTBI set primed first-round TCR CDR3 RT-PCR.

V and J are TRBV20-1 and TRBJ1-5; D is undetermined. The specimen was peripheral blood mononuclear cells (PBMCs), collected at new diagnosis, from a patient treated with antithyroid drugs. The sequence was collected from a woman aged 25 to 45 with Graves disease. CDR3 loop: CSAGQPNQPQHF. The CDR3 region has the DNA TGCAGTGCTGGGCAGCCGAATCAGCCCCAGCATTTT.